This T cell receptor (beta chain) emerged from a study of shared clonotypes between healthy human individuals. Study conclusions and caveats: Only a few donors were included, so the genetic and exposure-history diversity represented was limited.

Positive CCR7 selection of CD45RO-negative cells yielded the naive CD8 cells, and terminally differentiated effector memory CD45RA+ cells were excluded. Every subset's genomic DNA went evenly onto several immunoSEQ plates. Assay: immunoSEQ multiplex PCR; the TCRdb copy retains only in-frame clones and omits some. The sample lists around 2,000,000 clones, roughly 94% occurring once. As regards this clone: Its antigen remains unidentified.

V was clipped by 0 bases and J by 6 bases, with 12 bases between them. The CDR3 is made up of 15 amino acids. Per germline, CDR1 SGHRS and CDR2 YFSETQ. This receptor was obtained from a man aged 18-30 years in good health. The chain has TRBV5-1 and TRBJ2-2, with D possibly TRBD2 on 6 matching bases. The material sequenced was naive CD8+ T cells sorted from blood. The CDR3, as DNA: TGCGCCAGCAGCTTGGAGGGCGGGGTACCCGGGGAGCTGTTTTTT. It translates to CASSLEGGVPGELFF.